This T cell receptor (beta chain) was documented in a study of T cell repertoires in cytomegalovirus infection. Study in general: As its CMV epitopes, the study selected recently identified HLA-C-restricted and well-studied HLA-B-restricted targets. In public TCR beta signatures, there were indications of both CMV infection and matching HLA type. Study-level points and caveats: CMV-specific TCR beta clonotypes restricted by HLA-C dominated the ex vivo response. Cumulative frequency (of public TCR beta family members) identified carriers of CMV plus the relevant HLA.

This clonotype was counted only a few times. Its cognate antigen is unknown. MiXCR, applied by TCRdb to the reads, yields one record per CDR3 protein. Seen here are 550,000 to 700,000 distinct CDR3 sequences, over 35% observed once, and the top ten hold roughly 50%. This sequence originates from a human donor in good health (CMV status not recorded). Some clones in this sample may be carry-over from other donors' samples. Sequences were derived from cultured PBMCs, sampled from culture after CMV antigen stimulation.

In nucleotides, the CDR3 is TGTGCCAGCAGTTCCCGGGGGCGGGGGGGAACCTACAATGAGCAGTTCTTC. It translates to CASSSRGRGGTYNEQFF. The chain combines TRBV27 with TRBJ2-1; TRBD2 aligns across 9 bases. There are 17 residues in the CDR3. CDR1 MNHEY and CDR2 SMNVEV come from the germline V gene (reference sequence). Trimming cost V 4 bases and J 2 bases; bases outside gene matches: 9.